The 17 T cell receptor beta chains below all came from one sample that was sequenced in a study of cytomegalovirus exposure and HLA in healthy donors. The PCR employed 60 Vbeta primers together with 13 Jbeta primers. Measured with immunoSEQ multiplex PCR; TCRdb has only the in-frame clones, and not every one. The repertoire consists of tens of thousands of clones, with around three quarters occurring once and the leading ten covering approximately 4.6%. The source material was PBMCs. Receptors were obtained from a man aged 35 to 55 in good health and CMV-seronegative.

The sample holds one count of this clone. The rearrangement joins TRBV29-1 to TRBJ2-5; 13 bases fit TRBD2. Germline lookup yields CDR1 SQVTM and CDR2 ANQGSEA. The CDR3 loop spans 19 amino acids. With 8 bases clipped from V and 1 base from J, the junction kept 19 bases outside the gene matches. CDR3 nucleotide sequence: TGCAGCCGGAGAGGGTTTCGTCCGGGACTAGCGGGATTCCAAGAGACCCAGTACTTC. It is translated as CSRRGFRPGLAGFQETQYF.

This clone has just a few counts. The V gene is TRBV10-3, the J gene TRBJ2-1; 12 nucleotides agree with TRBD2. The V segment lost 5 bases and the J segment 5 bases; nucleotides outside the gene matches: 4. Germline V gene lookup returns CDR1 ENHRY and CDR2 SYGVKD. The CDR3 spans 15 residues. This CDR3 is CAISLAGGLNNEQFF. CDR3 DNA sequence: TGTGCCATCAGTCTAGCGGGAGGGTTAAACAATGAGCAGTTCTTC.

The V call is TRBV6-6, the J call TRBJ1-5; D gene ambiguous. The germline V and J ends were trimmed by 6 bases and 3 bases, with 6 bases remaining between them. Per germline, CDR1 MNHNY and CDR2 SVGAGI (reference sequence). The CDR3 length is 12 residues. This chain's CDR3 is CASSPSNQPQHF. The CDR3 DNA is TGTGCCAGCAGCCCGTCCAATCAGCCCCAGCATTTT.

The J gene is TRBJ2-7, the V gene TRBV7-2; D is unresolved. CDR1 is SGHTA, CDR2 FQGNSA, per germline. This CDR3 is built from 16 residues. The V end was cut by 2 bases, the J end by 2 bases, with 16 bases between. This CDR3 reads CASSLRWLAATYEQYF. CDR3 in DNA: TGTGCCAGCAGCTTAAGATGGTTAGCAGCTACCTACGAGCAGTACTTC.

J is TRBJ1-5 and V is TRBV28, with D possibly being TRBD1 (6 bases). Trimming stripped 6 bases from V and 0 bases from J, with 18 bases between. CDR1 is MDHEN and CDR2 is SYDVKM in the germline V gene. This CDR3 has 17 residues. Here the CDR3 reads CASSSVTGQYSNQPQHF. The DNA for the CDR3 is TGTGCCAGCAGCTCGGTGACAGGCCAGTATAGCAATCAGCCCCAGCATTTT.

The J gene is TRBJ2-7, the V gene TRBV21-1; the DNA was not compared with TRBD2, the D call given in the table. TRBV21-1 is labeled a pseudogene. The CDR3 is made up of 17 amino acids. The CDR3 nucleotides read TGTGCCAGCAGCACCTTCGCGACTAGCGGCACATCCTACGAGCAGTACTTC. It specifies CASSTFATSGTSYEQYF.

Concerning this clone: This sample also contains other DNA sequences that code for the same CDR3. The rearrangement links TRBV11-3 to TRBJ1-3, with 8 bases matching TRBD1. The V and J ends lost 5 bases and 2 bases, in that order; junction bases with no gene match: 5. CDR1 is SGHNT, CDR2 YENEEA, per germline. There are 15 residues in the CDR3. The CDR3: CASSPGQGPGNTIYF. DNA for the CDR3: TGTGCCAGCAGCCCCGGACAGGGCCCTGGAAACACCATATATTTT.

This chain uses TRBV5-4 with TRBJ1-4; D gene unclear. V lost 0 bases to trimming and J lost 11 bases, with 14 bases between them. The CDR3 extends over 14 amino acids. The germline V gene has CDR1 SGHNT and CDR2 YYREEE (reference sequence). Written as DNA, the CDR3 is TGTGCCAGCAGCTTGGAGGCAGGCGACGAGAAACTGTTTTTT. Its translation: CASSLEAGDEKLFF.

V gene TRBV27 combines with J gene TRBJ2-7; TRBD2 might be the D (6 bases). The CDR3 loop spans 14 amino acids. The germline CDR1 and CDR2 sequences are MNHEY and SMNVEV (reference sequence). Trimming removed 5 bases from V and 6 bases from J, with 17 bases in between. The DNA of the CDR3 is TGTGCCAGCAGTCCCTGGACGGGGAGGAGCGAGCAGTACTTC. It specifies CASSPWTGRSEQYF.

This chain joins TRBV10-3 and TRBJ1-2; the D gene is possibly TRBD1 (5 bases). CDR1 is ENHRY, CDR2 SYGVKD, per germline. Trimming removed 0 bases from V and 2 bases from J, with 7 bases in between. This CDR3 has 14 residues. The CDR3 nucleotides are TGTGCCATCAGTGAGTCGCCAGGGAACTATGGCTACACCTTC. This codes for CAISESPGNYGYTF.

The count of this clone is one. This rearrangement joins TRBV18 to TRBJ2-5; 7 nucleotides agree with TRBD2. CDR1 KGHSH and CDR2 LQKENI come from the germline V gene. This CDR3 spans 15 amino acids. The V segment lost 6 bases and the J segment 4 bases; nucleotides outside the gene matches: 11. CDR3 protein: CASSRLARGRETQYF. The CDR3 nucleotides read TGTGCCAGCTCCCGACTAGCTCGAGGGAGAGAGACCCAGTACTTC.

The chain joins TRBV27 to TRBJ1-1; D not resolved. From germline, CDR1 is MNHEY and CDR2 SMNVEV (reference sequence). V was trimmed by 4 bases and J by 5 bases, leaving 17 bases between them. The CDR3 sequence is 15 residues long. The DNA for the CDR3 is TGTGCCAGCAGTTCTTACAACGCGGGAGGTACTGAAGCTTTCTTT. Its translation is CASSSYNAGGTEAFF.

The J gene is TRBJ2-7, the V gene TRBV7-2, with a weak D call TRBD2 (5 bases). The CDR3 covers 15 residues. The ends were cut back, 1 base at V and 2 bases at J, with 12 bases in the middle. Germline values: CDR1 SGHTA, CDR2 FQGNSA. The DNA of the CDR3 is TGTGCCAGCAGCTTAGTCGAGGGTCGAGCCTACGAGCAGTACTTC. Translating it yields CASSLVEGRAYEQYF.

CDR3 sequence reads: CASSSETGTNEKLFF. The CDR3 region has the DNA TGTGCCAGCAGCTCCGAGACAGGGACTAATGAAAAACTGTTTTTT. V and J are TRBV7-9 and TRBJ1-4; 7 nucleotides agree with TRBD1. Germline loops: CDR1 SEHNR, CDR2 FQNEAQ (reference sequence). The V and J ends lost 4 bases and 2 bases, in that order; junction bases with no gene match: 4. The CDR3 has 15 amino acids.

Only a few counts were recorded for this clone. The chain links TRBV19 to TRBJ2-2, with D perhaps matching TRBD2 (5 bases). Germline V gives CDR1 LNHDA, CDR2 SQIVND (reference sequence). This CDR3 is built from 14 residues. Trimming stripped 6 bases from V and 4 bases from J, with 12 bases between. In DNA, the CDR3 is TGTGCCAGTAGACTTCTTGGAGGCACCGGGGAGCTGTTTTTT. Translating it yields CASRLLGGTGELFF.

The V and J genes are TRBV25-1 and TRBJ2-7, with a tentative D call TRBD1 (5 bases). With 6 bases removed from V and 2 bases from J, the gap between germline ends came to 17 bases. This CDR3 spans 15 amino acids. Germline lookup yields CDR1 MGHDK and CDR2 SYGVNS. The CDR3 protein is CASSRLETVAYEQYF. The CDR3 region has the DNA TGTGCCAGCAGCAGACTCGAGACAGTAGCCTACGAGCAGTACTTC.

The chain links TRBV6-5 to TRBJ1-5; a possible D gene is TRBD1 (5 bases). Germline CDR1 and CDR2: MNHEY and SVGAGI. This CDR3 spans 14 amino acids. V lost 8 bases to trimming and J lost 5 bases, with 16 bases between them. CDR3 coding DNA: TGTGCCAGCTCGAGGGGAGGAAGGGATCAGCCCCAGCATTTT. This gives the protein CASSRGGRDQPQHF.